Below, 13 T cell receptor beta chains from the same sample are listed, as sequenced in a study of follicular helper T cells after annual influenza vaccination. Assay used: immunoSEQ multiplex PCR; TCRdb lists only in-frame clones, some missing. The table includes 9,500 to 10,000 clones, about 86% detected once. The time point is: 2013-2014 season, 7 days after vaccination. The sequencing here drew on CXCR5- memory CD4+ T cells sorted from blood, taken 7 days after influenza vaccination. These TCRs come from an adult who received the influenza vaccine.

This clone was recorded only once. The V and J genes are TRBV6-5 and TRBJ1-1; 7 positions agree with TRBD1. With V trimmed by 6 bases and J by 2 bases, 6 bases remained unmatched. CDR3 length: 14 amino acids. Germline loops: CDR1 MNHEY, CDR2 SVGAGI. The CDR3 sequence is CASSYRDSNTEAFF. In DNA, the CDR3 is TGTGCCAGCAGCTACAGGGACAGTAACACTGAAGCTTTCTTT.

This clone appeared a single time. The chain combines TRBV28 with TRBJ1-5; 9 bases map to TRBD1. Germline CDR1 reads MDHEN; CDR2 reads SYDVKM. J lost 10 bases, V lost 5 bases, and 6 bases had no gene match. The CDR3 extends over 13 amino acids. CDR3 sequence: CASSLPGQGPQHF. Written as DNA, the CDR3 is TGTGCCAGCAGTCTACCGGGACAGGGTCCCCAGCATTTT.

This clone was seen once. The rearrangement joins TRBV6-1 to TRBJ1-2; TRBD1 agrees at 8 bases. The CDR3 is 13 amino acids. CDR1 is MNHNS, CDR2 SASEGT, per germline. V gave up 10 bases and J gave up 5 bases; unmatched junction bases: 9. This chain's CDR3 is CAIRQGPGYGYTF. DNA of the CDR3: TGTGCCATCCGACAGGGGCCAGGGTATGGCTACACCTTC.

CDR3 sequence (DNA): TGTGCCAGCACCTCGAGGAGCAATCAGCCCCAGCATTTT. It codes for CASTSRSNQPQHF. This sequence joins TRBV28 and TRBJ1-5; D unresolved. Germline V lookup: CDR1 MDHEN, CDR2 SYDVKM. Trimming removed 7 bases from V and 1 base from J, with 8 bases in between. This CDR3 spans 13 amino acids.

The chain combines TRBV5-7 with TRBJ2-7; no firm D call. TRBV5-7 is an open reading frame whose function is uncertain. Deletions cut 2 bases from V and 1 base from J, with 7 bases between. CDR3 length: 13 amino acids. CDR3 loop: CASSFDSSYEQYF. The CDR3 DNA sequence: TGTGCCAGCAGCTTCGACTCGTCCTACGAGCAGTACTTC.

V usage is TRBV5-1 and J usage is TRBJ2-5; D ambiguous. CDR1 and CDR2 (germline): SGHRS, YFSETQ. The CDR3 is 11 amino acids. Trimming removed 4 bases at V and 4 bases at J, with 5 bases between. CDR3 region: CASSLRETQYF. CDR3 bases: TGCGCCAGCAGCCTTCGAGAGACCCAGTACTTC.

This CDR3 reads CATSGPGQGTQETQYF. The DNA for the CDR3 is TGTGCCACCAGCGGACCGGGACAGGGGACACAAGAGACCCAGTACTTC. The chain links TRBV15 to TRBJ2-5; 10 bases agree with TRBD1. Losses at the gene ends were 5 bases for V and 2 bases for J; bases not matched to a gene: 8. CDR1 LNHNV and CDR2 YYDKDF come from the germline V gene (reference sequence). The CDR3 extends over 16 amino acids.

The rearrangement uses TRBV5-4 and TRBJ2-2, with 7 bases lining up with TRBD1. Germline V gene lookup returns CDR1 SGHNT and CDR2 YYREEE (reference sequence). This CDR3 has 16 residues. The V gene end was trimmed by 0 bases and the J gene end by 3 bases; junction bases not matched to a gene: 5. The DNA of the CDR3 is TGTGCCAGCAGCTTGGGACAGGGCGTGGACACCGGGGAGCTGTTTTTT. This gives the protein CASSLGQGVDTGELFF. The variable domain in full, completed from reference TRBV5-4 and TRBJ2-2, reads ETGVTQSPTHLIKTRGQQVTLRCSSQSGHNTVSWYQQALGQGPQFIFQYYREEENGRGNFPPRFSGLQFPNYSSELNVNALELDDSALYLCASSLGQGVDTGELFFGEGSRLTVL.

The chain carries TRBV7-9 and TRBJ2-2; TRBD2 agrees at 7 bases. Germline V lookup: CDR1 SEHNR, CDR2 FQNEAQ (reference sequence). The CDR3 runs to 16 residues. V shed 7 bases, J shed 1 base, and the junction held 9 bases outside the gene matches. CDR3 bases: TGTGCCAGCAATAGGATGGCGGGGGTGAACACCGGGGAGCTGTTTTTT. Translated, it gives CASNRMAGVNTGELFF.

The chain joins TRBV7-6 to TRBJ2-2, with D possibly matching TRBD1 (6 bases). Per the germline V gene, CDR1 is SGHVS and CDR2 is FNYEAQ. Between the trimmed V and J ends, which lost 5 bases and 6 bases, there was a span of 13 bases. This CDR3 region has 14 residues. This CDR3 is CASSQGGWAGELFF. CDR3 nucleotide sequence: TGTGCCAGCAGCCAAGGGGGATGGGCCGGGGAGCTGTTTTTT.

V and J are TRBV7-9 and TRBJ2-7; D gene unclear. Germline V lookup: CDR1 SEHNR, CDR2 FQNEAQ (reference sequence). The CDR3 spans 14 residues. Deletions cut 3 bases from V and 5 bases from J, with 14 bases between. CDR3 region: CASSFKPALNEQYF. DNA for the CDR3: TGTGCCAGCAGCTTTAAGCCCGCGCTAAACGAGCAGTACTTC.

A single count supports this clone. The rearrangement joins TRBV30 to TRBJ2-7, with a tentative D call TRBD1 (6 bases). This CDR3 spans 15 amino acids. V shed 4 bases and J shed 2 bases, with 18 bases lying between them. CDR1 is GTSNPN and CDR2 is SVGIG in the germline V gene (reference sequence). The CDR3 sequence: CAWKPGVILAYEQYF. CDR3 sequence (DNA): TGTGCCTGGAAACCAGGGGTTATTCTGGCCTACGAGCAGTACTTC.

V is TRBV29-1 and J is TRBJ2-7; 9 bases agree with TRBD1. Losses at the gene ends were 0 bases for V and 3 bases for J; bases not matched to a gene: 3. The CDR3 runs to 14 residues. Germline V gene data show CDR1 as SQVTM and CDR2 as ANQGSEA. CDR3 DNA: TGCAGCGTTGAAGAGGACAGGGGACACTACGAGCAGTACTTC. Its protein product is CSVEEDRGHYEQYF.